This T cell receptor beta chain was sequenced during a study of prognosis after radiotherapy for stage I lung cancer (dated by TCRdb to the early 2020s). Regarding the research as a whole: Over 15 stage I NSCLC patients were enrolled in Nanjing, China, between early 2018 and January 2019. Patients with newly diagnosed primary stage I lung tumors numbered roughly 13, with roughly five others having oligometastatic NSCLC after surgical resection of the primary tumor. Every patient was regarded as medically inoperable, because of comorbidities in some twelve cases and refusal of surgery in about 7 cases. The cohort comprised 10 to 15 men and about six women with a median age of almost 75 years, ranging from roughly 53 to 84 years. Squamous cell carcinoma histology was identified in more than 5 patients, and adenocarcinoma histology was identified in twelve patients. SBRT was delivered in 3 to 5 fractions with a biologically effective dose of at least 100 Gy, and image-guided IMRT or VMAT was used for delivery. SBRT was not combined with any concurrent therapy in any patient. After SBRT, distant metastases developed in about 20% of the 19 patients at a median of approximately seven months, while the remaining 15 patients had no significant progression. This study profiled peripheral blood TCR beta repertoires from stage I NSCLC patients before and after stereotactic body radiotherapy and linked the repertoires to distant failure. For each of the approximately 19 patients, one blood sample was taken before SBRT and one after, so the study sequenced around 40 samples in total.

A history of other malignancies or of prior chemotherapy or radiotherapy was absent in all patients, and node-negative disease was shown on CT and PET/CT in all patients. At each of the two time points, 6 to 7.5 milliliters of peripheral venous blood were collected into EDTA tubes. PBMCs were isolated by Ficoll-Paque Plus density-gradient centrifugation. Immediately after collection, samples were stored at -80 degrees C until analysis. The TCR beta CDR3 region was amplified from genomic DNA by two rounds of multiplex PCR. The first PCR round used primers specific to each TRBV and TRBJ gene, with sequences filed in Chinese patent CN105087789A. The second PCR round used universal primers. The Roche High Pure PCR Template Preparation Kit was used to extract genomic DNA from frozen PBMCs. Paired-end sequencing with 151 bp reads was performed on the libraries using an Illumina HiSeq 3000. Concerning the study's data processing: CutAdapt was used to discard raw reads that did not contain the multiplex PCR primer sequences. High-quality paired reads were merged into contigs with PEAR. By aligning each contig to reference sequences, MiXCR assigned the TRB V, D and J gene segments to that contig. To remove sequencing errors, CDR3 sequences were clustered according to base quality and sequence similarity. Shannon entropy normalized by the natural log of productive TCR sequence number was used as the measure of diversity. To get clonality, Shannon entropy was divided by the natural log of the number of unique clonotypes, and that result was subtracted from one. The Youden index of ROC curves was used to select progression-free survival cut-offs for repertoire metrics, and analyses were performed in R 3.5.3. The public reads were reanalyzed by TCRdb: fastp trimming at Q25, MiXCR alignment, in-frame beta chains only. Each CDR3 protein gets just one entry, which takes the most common genes and DNA from the rows behind it. Here the V and J calls rest on TCRdb's processing, not on the authors' analysis. Here the sample has 11,000 to 15,000 distinct CDR3 sequences; roughly a quarter occur a single time. Less than 14% of the sample is in the top ten clones.

This clonotype was seen at least ten times. Its antigen specificity is not known. No base quality information exists; no much larger clone differs at one position. The CDR3 numbers 17 residues from cysteine through phenylalanine. This entry keeps only the CDR3 DNA: 51 bases, framed from base 1. For this chain, trimming is 5 bases at the V end and 5 bases at the J end, and the number of junction bases without a gene match is 9. The CDR1 and CDR2 encoded by the germline V gene are ENHRY and SYGVKD. Study-level results and caveats: The study was limited by the small cohort and short follow-up, and independent validation of the study findings is required. Whether the expanded TCR clones were tumor-specific was not determined. A decrease in unique TCR clone counts was observed after SBRT (median approximately 9,800 before versus several thousand after; Wilcoxon paired P=0.011). Post-SBRT Shannon entropy and its change from baseline were lower in patients who developed distant metastases; baseline Shannon entropy was not associated with metastases. No adjustment for multiple comparisons was applied to any of the reported P values. TRBV and TRBJ usage frequencies reportedly varied with metastasis status, involving two V genes at baseline and nine V and two J genes after SBRT.

This sequence uses TRBV10-3 and TRBJ2-3; 14 junctional bases match TRBD2. Source: PBMCs, taken before or after stereotactic body radiation therapy (not recorded which). This clonotype was sampled from a donor aged 50 or older with non-small cell lung cancer. The sequenced DNA is TGTGCCATCAGTAGTGGACTAGCGGGAGGTGGCGAAGATACGCAGTATTTT. Its translation is CAISSGLAGGGEDTQYF.